The source of this T cell receptor beta chain is a study of post-analysis software for immune sequencing data. Unique molecular identifiers were built into the TCR beta cDNA libraries. Via MiXCR, TCRdb re-called the PCR reads, giving one row per CDR3 protein. Of 650,000 to 850,000 distinct CDR3 sequences listed, 46% are singletons. With respect to this clonotype: Its target is not known.

The CDR3 extends over 15 amino acids. The V and J ends lost 4 bases and 3 bases respectively, with 14 bases between them. Germline loops: CDR1 MGHRA, CDR2 YSYEKL. Study-wide findings and caveats: Normalized Chao1 diversity in multiple sclerosis patients fell significantly below that of controls. With TRBV5-6, TRBV5-1 and TRBV20-1 included, about five TRBV segments were more frequent in patients than in controls.

Sequenced input: blood. V and J are TRBV4-1 and TRBJ2-3; D is uncertain. This receptor was identified in a girl aged 5-17 years with multiple sclerosis. The CDR3: CASSPTVSDTDTQYF. For the CDR3, the DNA is TGCGCCAGCAGCCCCACCGTGAGCGATACAGATACGCAGTATTTT.